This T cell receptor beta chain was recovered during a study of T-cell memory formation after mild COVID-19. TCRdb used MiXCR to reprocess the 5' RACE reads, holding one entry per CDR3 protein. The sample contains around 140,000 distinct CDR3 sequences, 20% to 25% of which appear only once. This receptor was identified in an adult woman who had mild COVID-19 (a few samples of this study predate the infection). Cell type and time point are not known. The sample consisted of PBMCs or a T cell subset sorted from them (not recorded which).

CDR3 coding DNA: TGTGCCAGCAGTGAAGCCACCGTAATTACAGGGGGTATCTATGGCTACACCTTC. It translates to CASSEATVITGGIYGYTF. The chain recombines TRBV2 with TRBJ1-2, with 8 bases aligning to TRBD1. V gave up 0 bases and J gave up 4 bases; unmatched junction bases: 13. The CDR3 is 18 amino acids. Germline-derived CDR1 and CDR2 are SNHLY and FYNNEI.